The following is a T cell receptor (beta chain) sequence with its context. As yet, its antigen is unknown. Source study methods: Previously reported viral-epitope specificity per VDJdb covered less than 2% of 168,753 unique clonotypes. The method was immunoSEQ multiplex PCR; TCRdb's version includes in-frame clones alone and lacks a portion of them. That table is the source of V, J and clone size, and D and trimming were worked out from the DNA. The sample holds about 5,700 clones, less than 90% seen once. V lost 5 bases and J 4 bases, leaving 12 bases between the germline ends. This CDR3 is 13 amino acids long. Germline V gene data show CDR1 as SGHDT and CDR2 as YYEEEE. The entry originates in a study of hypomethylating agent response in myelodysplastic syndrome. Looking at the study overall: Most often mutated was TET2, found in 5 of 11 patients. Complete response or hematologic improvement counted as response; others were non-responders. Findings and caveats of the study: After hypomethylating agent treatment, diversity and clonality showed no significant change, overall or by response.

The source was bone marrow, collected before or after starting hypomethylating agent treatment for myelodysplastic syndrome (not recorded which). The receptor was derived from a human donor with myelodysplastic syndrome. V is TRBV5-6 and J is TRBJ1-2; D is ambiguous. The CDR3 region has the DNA TGTGCCAGCAGTCTGAGCAGGCTCTATGGCTACACCTTC. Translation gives CASSLSRLYGYTF.